The rows below give T cell receptor beta chains drawn from one sample of a study of OX40 agonist ivuxolimab in advanced cancers. Libraries were prepared by immunoSEQ multiplex PCR; TCRdb keeps only in-frame clonotypes and omits some of them. The sample comprises approximately 44,000 clones, roughly 80% of which are singletons, and less than 11% rests with the top ten. This specimen consisted of CD4+ or CD8+ T cells sorted from blood, obtained in a trial of the OX40 agonist ivuxolimab. The receptors stem from an adult with an advanced solid tumor such as melanoma, head and neck, liver or kidney cancer. CDR3s include the opening cysteine and the closing phenylalanine or tryptophan. A D gene is named only where the DNA matches it firmly. For some rows the clone size is stated as once, few or many, or as a class when expanded; others skip it.

J: TRBJ2-2
D: NA
V: TRBV6-1
size: NA
DNA: TGTGCCAGCAGTGATAAGGGAACGAACACCGGGGAGCTGTTTTTT
CDR3: CASSDKGTNTGELFF

J: TRBJ2-3
D: TRBD1
V: TRBV10-3
size: NA
DNA: TGTGCCATCAGTGAGTCTTCACAGGGGTTAGATACGCAGTATTTT
CDR3: CAISESSQGLDTQYF

J: TRBJ2-3
D: NA
V: TRBV2
size: NA
DNA: TGTGCCAGCAGGACGGGACTCAGCACAGATACGCAGTATTTT
CDR3: CASRTGLSTDTQYF

J: TRBJ1-2
D: NA
V: TRBV6-6
size: once
DNA: TGTGCCAGCAGTTCCACCACCCAGAACTATGGCTACACCTTC
CDR3: CASSSTTQNYGYTF

J: TRBJ2-7
D: TRBD1
V: TRBV27
size: NA
DNA: TGTGCCAGCAGTTTAAAAGGTTTTGGACAGGGGGCTAACGAGCAGTACTTC
CDR3: CASSLKGFGQGANEQYF

J: TRBJ2-2
D: NA
V: TRBV25-1
size: NA
DNA: TGTGCCAGCAGGCGGAACGGACCCTCGAACACCGGGGAGCTGTTTTTT
CDR3: CASRRNGPSNTGELFF

J: TRBJ2-3
D: NA
V: TRBV7-9
size: once
DNA: TGTGCCAGCAGATTAGGGGAAGATACGCAGTATTTT
CDR3: CASRLGEDTQYF

J: TRBJ2-5
D: NA
V: TRBV4-1
size: NA
DNA: TGCGCCAGCAGCCAAGATGGCAGAACGCGCCAAGAGACCCAGTACTTC
CDR3: CASSQDGRTRQETQYF

J: TRBJ1-4
D: NA
V: TRBV7-9
size: NA
DNA: TGTGCCAGCAGCTTATTCTCAGGAAGCGAAAAACTGTTTTTT
CDR3: CASSLFSGSEKLFF

J: TRBJ2-1
D: TRBD2
V: TRBV9
size: once
DNA: TGTGCCAGCAGCGTAGCCGCCGGGACTAGCGGGAGGGGCAATGAGCAGTTCTTC
CDR3: CASSVAAGTSGRGNEQFF

J: TRBJ2-1
D: NA
V: TRBV30
size: NA
DNA: TGTGCCTGGAGCGGGTTAGGTGAGCAGTTCTTC
CDR3: CAWSGLGEQFF

J: TRBJ1-1
D: NA
V: TRBV5-5
size: NA
DNA: TGTGCCAGCAGCTTGTATAGGGGCGCTGAAGCTTTCTTT
CDR3: CASSLYRGAEAFF

J: TRBJ2-1
D: TRBD2
V: TRBV5-1
size: NA
DNA: TGCGCCAGCAGCTTGGACGGACTAGCGGGAGGAGAGCAGTTCTTC
CDR3: CASSLDGLAGGEQFF

J: TRBJ1-5
D: TRBD1
V: TRBV6-6
size: NA
DNA: TGTGCCAGCAGTTACTTCCCGGACAGGTGGAATCAGCCCCAGCATTTT
CDR3: CASSYFPDRWNQPQHF

J: TRBJ2-3
D: NA
V: TRBV7-9
size: NA
DNA: TGTGCCAGCAGCCCTACCCTGGGGGCGGGAGTGGAGATCGGTACGCAGTATTTT
CDR3: CASSPTLGAGVEIGTQYF

J: TRBJ2-1
D: TRBD2
V: TRBV5-6
size: NA
DNA: TGTGCCAGCAGCTCCCCTAGCGGGAGCTACAATGAGCAGTTCTTC
CDR3: CASSSPSGSYNEQFF

J: TRBJ2-5
D: TRBD1
V: TRBV5-1
size: medium-sized
DNA: TGCGCCAGCAGCCCGGGGACAGGGGGGTACCAAGAGACCCAGTACTTC
CDR3: CASSPGTGGYQETQYF

J: TRBJ2-7
D: NA
V: TRBV28
size: NA
DNA: TGTGCCAGCAGTTTGGGCAGGGCCTACGAGCAGTACTTC
CDR3: CASSLGRAYEQYF

J: TRBJ1-5
D: NA
V: TRBV5-1
size: NA
DNA: TGCGCCAGCAGCTTGGGAACGACAGATAGCAATCAGCCCCAGCATTTT
CDR3: CASSLGTTDSNQPQHF

J: TRBJ2-7
D: NA
V: TRBV5-4
size: NA
DNA: TGTGCCAGCAGCAGGGGCAGGGGATACGAGCAGTACTTC
CDR3: CASSRGRGYEQYF

J: TRBJ1-6
D: NA
V: TRBV30
size: NA
DNA: TGTGCCTGGAGGGGAGGCGGGGTGTTGAATTCACCCCTCCACTTT
CDR3: CAWRGGGVLNSPLHF

J: TRBJ2-5
D: TRBD2
V: TRBV10-3
size: NA
DNA: TGTGCCATCAGTGAGTCCCTAGCGGGAGAATCGGAGACCCAGTACTTC
CDR3: CAISESLAGESETQYF